The clone carrying this T cell receptor (beta chain) has just a few counts. Antigen: not known. The sample belongs to a study of T cells after yellow fever vaccination. Study context: Fractions low in cell number were prepared with SMART-Seq v4 Ultra Low Input.

Overall study findings and caveats: Post-booster repertoires again held most primary-vaccination clones (about 95% CD4, roughly 90% CD8). A small proportion of clonotypes was detected in both the CD4 and CD8 compartments.

TCR cDNA, made by 5'RACE template switching, carried an added universal primer site and UMIs. Each CDR3 protein gets one entry after TCRdb re-called the 5' RACE reads with MiXCR. In the table there are 250,000 to 350,000 distinct CDR3 sequences, approximately 8% of which are singletons. Sequencing used CD4+ T cells sorted from PBMCs, obtained 5 days after the yellow fever booster vaccination. This TCR derives from a man in his late teens or twenties who received the YFV17D yellow fever vaccine.

DNA of the CDR3: TGTGCCAGCAGCTTAGGACAGGGGGCGAATCAGCCCCAGCATTTT. This translates into CASSLGQGANQPQHF. This chain uses TRBV7-9 with TRBJ1-5; 10 bases align to TRBD1. The CDR3 is 15 amino acids. CDR1 and CDR2 from the germline V gene are SEHNR and FQNEAQ (reference sequence). V lost 1 base to trimming and J lost 4 bases; unmatched junction nucleotides: 1.